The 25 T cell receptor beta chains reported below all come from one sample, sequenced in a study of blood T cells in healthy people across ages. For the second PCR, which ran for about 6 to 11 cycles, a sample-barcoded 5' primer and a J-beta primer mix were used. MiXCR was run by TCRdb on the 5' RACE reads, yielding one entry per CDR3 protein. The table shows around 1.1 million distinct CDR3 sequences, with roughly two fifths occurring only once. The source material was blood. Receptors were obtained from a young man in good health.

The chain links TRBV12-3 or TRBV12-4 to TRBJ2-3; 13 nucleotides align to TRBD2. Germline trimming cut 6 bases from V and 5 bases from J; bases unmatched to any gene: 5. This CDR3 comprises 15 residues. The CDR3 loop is CASRETSGGLDTQYF. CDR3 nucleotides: TGTGCCAGCAGAGAGACTAGCGGGGGGTTAGATACGCAGTATTTT.

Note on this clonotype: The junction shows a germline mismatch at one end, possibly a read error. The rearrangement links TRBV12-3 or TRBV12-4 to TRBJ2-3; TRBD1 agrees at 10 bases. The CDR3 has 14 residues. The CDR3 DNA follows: TGTGCCGGCAGCCAGACAGGGGGCCCAGATACGCAGTATTTT. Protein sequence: CAGSQTGGPDTQYF.

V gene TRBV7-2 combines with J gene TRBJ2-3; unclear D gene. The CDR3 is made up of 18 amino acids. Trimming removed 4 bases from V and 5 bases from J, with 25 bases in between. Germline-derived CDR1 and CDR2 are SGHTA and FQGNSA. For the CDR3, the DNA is TGTGCCAGCAGCTCGATCCACTACGGCGGCGGAGTACAAGATACGCAGTATTTT. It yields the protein CASSSIHYGGGVQDTQYF.

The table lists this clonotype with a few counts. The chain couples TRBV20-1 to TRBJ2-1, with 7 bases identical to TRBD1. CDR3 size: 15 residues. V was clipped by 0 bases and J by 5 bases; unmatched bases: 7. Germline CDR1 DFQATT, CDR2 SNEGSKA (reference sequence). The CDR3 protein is CSARDRTGVNNEQFF. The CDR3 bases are TGCAGTGCTAGAGATCGGACAGGAGTAAACAATGAGCAGTTCTTC.

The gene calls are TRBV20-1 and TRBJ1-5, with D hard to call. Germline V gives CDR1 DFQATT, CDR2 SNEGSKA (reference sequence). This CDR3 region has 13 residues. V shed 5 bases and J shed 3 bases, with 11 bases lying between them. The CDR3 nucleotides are TGCAGTGCTGACGACGTAAACAATCAGCCCCAGCATTTT. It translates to CSADDVNNQPQHF.

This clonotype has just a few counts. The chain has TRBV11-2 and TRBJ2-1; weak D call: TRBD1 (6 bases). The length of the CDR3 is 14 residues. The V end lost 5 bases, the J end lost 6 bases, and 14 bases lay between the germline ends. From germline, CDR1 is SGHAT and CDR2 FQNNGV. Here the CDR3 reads CASSLKRTVNEQFF. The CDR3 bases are TGTGCCAGCAGCCTTAAGCGGACAGTCAATGAGCAGTTCTTC.

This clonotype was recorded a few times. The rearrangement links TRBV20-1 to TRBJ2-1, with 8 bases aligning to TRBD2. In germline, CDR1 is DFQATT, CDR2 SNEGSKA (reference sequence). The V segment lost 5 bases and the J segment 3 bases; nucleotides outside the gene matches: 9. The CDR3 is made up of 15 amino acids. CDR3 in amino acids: CSALAAGDLYNEQFF. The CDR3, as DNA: TGCAGTGCTCTTGCAGCGGGGGACCTCTACAATGAGCAGTTCTTC.

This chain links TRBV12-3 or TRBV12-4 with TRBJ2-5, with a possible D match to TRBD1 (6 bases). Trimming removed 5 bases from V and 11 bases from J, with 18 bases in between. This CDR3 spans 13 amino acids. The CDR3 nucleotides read TGTGCCAGCAGTCGGGACACCAACAATGAGCAGTACTTC. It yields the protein CASSRDTNNEQYF.

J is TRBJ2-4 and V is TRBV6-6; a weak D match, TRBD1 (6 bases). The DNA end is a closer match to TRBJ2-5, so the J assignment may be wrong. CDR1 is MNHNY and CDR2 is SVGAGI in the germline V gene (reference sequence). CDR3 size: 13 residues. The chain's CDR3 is CASSSRQDETQYF. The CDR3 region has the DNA TGTGCCAGCAGTTCTCGACAGGATGAGACCCAGTACTTC.

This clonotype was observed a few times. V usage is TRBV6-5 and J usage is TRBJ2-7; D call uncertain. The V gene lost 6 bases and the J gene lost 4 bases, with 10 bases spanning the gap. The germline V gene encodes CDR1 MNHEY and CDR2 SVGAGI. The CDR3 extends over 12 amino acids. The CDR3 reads CASRTERYEQYF. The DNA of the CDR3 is TGTGCCAGCAGGACTGAGAGGTACGAGCAGTACTTC.

The chain's CDR3 is CSARDPPEQFF. CDR3 bases: TGCAGTGCTAGAGATCCCCCTGAGCAGTTCTTC. The genes are TRBV20-1 and TRBJ2-1; D is undetermined. Trimming stripped 0 bases from V and 9 bases from J, with 6 bases between. The CDR3 is made up of 11 amino acids. Germline V lookup: CDR1 DFQATT, CDR2 SNEGSKA (reference sequence).

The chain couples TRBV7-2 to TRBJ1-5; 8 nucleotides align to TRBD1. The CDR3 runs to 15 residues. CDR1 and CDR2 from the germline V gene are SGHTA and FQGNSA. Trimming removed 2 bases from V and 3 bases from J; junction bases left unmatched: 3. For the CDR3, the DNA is TGTGCCAGCAGCTTATCGGACAGGGTCAATCAGCCCCAGCATTTT. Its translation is CASSLSDRVNQPQHF.

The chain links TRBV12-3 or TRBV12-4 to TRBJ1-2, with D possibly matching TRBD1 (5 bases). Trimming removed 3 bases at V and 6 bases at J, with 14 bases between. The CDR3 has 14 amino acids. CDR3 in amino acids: CASSLSGREHGYTF. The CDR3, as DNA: TGTGCCAGCAGTTTGAGTGGCAGGGAGCATGGCTACACCTTC.

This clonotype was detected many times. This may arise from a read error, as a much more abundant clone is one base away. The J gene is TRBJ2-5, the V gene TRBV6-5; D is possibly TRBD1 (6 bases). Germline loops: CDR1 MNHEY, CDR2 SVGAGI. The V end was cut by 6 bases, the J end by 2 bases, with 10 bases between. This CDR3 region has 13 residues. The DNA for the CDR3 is TGTGCCAGCAGCTACAGGGATCAAGAGACCCAGTACTTC. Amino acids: CASSYRDQETQYF.

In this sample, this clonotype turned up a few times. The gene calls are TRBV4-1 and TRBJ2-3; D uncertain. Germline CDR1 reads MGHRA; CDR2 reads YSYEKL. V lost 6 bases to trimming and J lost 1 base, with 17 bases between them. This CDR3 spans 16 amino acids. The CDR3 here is CASRKGTPWGTDTQYF. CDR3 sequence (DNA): TGCGCCAGCAGGAAGGGTACCCCTTGGGGCACAGATACGCAGTATTTT.

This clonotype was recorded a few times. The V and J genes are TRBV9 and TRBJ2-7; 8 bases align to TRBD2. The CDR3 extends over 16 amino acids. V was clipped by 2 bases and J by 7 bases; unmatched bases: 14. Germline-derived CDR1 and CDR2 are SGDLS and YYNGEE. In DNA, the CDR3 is TGTGCCAGCAGCGTCGGGGGGGGATCAGCCTACAATGAGCAGTACTTC. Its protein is CASSVGGGSAYNEQYF.

The CDR3 DNA sequence: TGTGCCAGCAGAGGGACAGGGGAGGTTTCACAGTACTTC. Residues: CASRGTGEVSQYF. J is TRBJ2-5 and V is TRBV6-5, with 10 bases matching TRBD1. The germline gives CDR1 MNHEY, CDR2 SVGAGI. Trimming took 6 bases from V and 11 from J; bases not matched to a gene: 9. The CDR3 sequence is 13 residues long.

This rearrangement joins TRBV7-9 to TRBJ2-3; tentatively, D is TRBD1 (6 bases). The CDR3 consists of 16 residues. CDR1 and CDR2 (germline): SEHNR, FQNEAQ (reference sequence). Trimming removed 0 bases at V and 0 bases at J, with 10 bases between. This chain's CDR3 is CASSLAVGASTDTQYF. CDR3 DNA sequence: TGTGCCAGCAGCTTAGCGGTGGGGGCCAGCACAGATACGCAGTATTTT.

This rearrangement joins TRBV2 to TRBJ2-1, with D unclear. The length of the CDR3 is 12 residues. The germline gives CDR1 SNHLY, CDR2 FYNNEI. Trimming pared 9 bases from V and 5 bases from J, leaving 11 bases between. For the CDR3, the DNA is TGTGCCAGTGCGAATCAGGACAATGAGCAGTTCTTC. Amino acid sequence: CASANQDNEQFF.

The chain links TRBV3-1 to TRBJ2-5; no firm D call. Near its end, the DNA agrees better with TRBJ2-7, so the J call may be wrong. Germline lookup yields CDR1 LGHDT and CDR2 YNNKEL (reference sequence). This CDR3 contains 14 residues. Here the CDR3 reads CASSLRRAAYEQYF. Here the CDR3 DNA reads TGTGCCAGCAGTCTCAGGCGCGCGGCCTACGAGCAGTACTTC.

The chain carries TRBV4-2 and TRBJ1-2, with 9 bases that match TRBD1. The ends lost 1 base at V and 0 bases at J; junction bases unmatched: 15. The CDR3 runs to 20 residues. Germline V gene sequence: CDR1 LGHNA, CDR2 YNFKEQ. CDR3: CASSQVPIRDRVYSNYGYTF. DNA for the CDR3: TGTGCCAGCAGCCAAGTCCCAATCCGGGACAGGGTATACTCTAACTATGGCTACACCTTC.

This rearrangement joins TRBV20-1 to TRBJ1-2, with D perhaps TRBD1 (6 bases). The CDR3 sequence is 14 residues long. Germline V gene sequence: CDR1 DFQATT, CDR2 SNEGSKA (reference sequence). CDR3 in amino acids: CSSGAKGVNYGYTF. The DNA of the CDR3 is TGCAGCTCCGGGGCTAAGGGGGTAAACTATGGCTACACCTTC.

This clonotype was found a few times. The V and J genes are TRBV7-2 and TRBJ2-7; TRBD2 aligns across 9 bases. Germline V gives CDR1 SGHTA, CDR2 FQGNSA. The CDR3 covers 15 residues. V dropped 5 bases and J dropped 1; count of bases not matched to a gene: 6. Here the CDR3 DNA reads TGTGCCAGCAGCCTTATAGCGGGGGATTCCTACGAGCAGTACTTC. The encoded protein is CASSLIAGDSYEQYF.

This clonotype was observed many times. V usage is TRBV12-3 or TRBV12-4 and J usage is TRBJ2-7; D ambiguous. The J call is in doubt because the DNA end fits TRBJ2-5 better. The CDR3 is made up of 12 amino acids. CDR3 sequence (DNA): TGTGCCAGCAGTCCCCACTTGGAGACCCAGTACTTC. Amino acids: CASSPHLETQYF.

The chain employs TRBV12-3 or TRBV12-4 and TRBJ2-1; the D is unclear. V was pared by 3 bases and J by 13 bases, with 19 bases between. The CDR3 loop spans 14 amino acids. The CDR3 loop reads CASSFQRSQETQFF. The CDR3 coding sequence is TGTGCCAGCAGTTTTCAAAGGAGCCAAGAGACCCAGTTCTTC.